The 5 T cell receptor beta chains given below trace back to one sample, sequenced in a study of shared T cell receptors in the human thymus. The method was immunoSEQ multiplex PCR; TCRdb's version includes in-frame clones alone and lacks a portion of them. The top ten hold around 0.018% of the sample, which has over 350,000 clones, approximately 95% seen once. The sequenced sample was thymocytes. The receptor set was obtained from a human donor.

The chain is built from TRBV14 and TRBJ1-2; tentative D call: TRBD1 (5 bases). Trimming pared 0 bases from V and 8 bases from J, leaving 7 bases between. The germline V gene has CDR1 SGHDN and CDR2 FVKESK. There are 12 residues in the CDR3. CDR3 nucleotides: TGTGCCAGCAGCCAAGATTCAGGGGGCTACACCTTC. Translated, it gives CASSQDSGGYTF.

The chain couples TRBV2 to TRBJ1-1; D is perhaps TRBD1 (6 bases). The V end lost 5 bases, the J end lost 7 bases, and 20 bases lay between the germline ends. CDR3 length: 15 amino acids. Looked up from germline, CDR1 is SNHLY and CDR2 is FYNNEI. The CDR3 protein is CASSTPRDIRVEAFF. CDR3 nucleotide sequence: TGTGCCAGCAGTACCCCCCGGGACATCCGGGTTGAAGCTTTCTTT.

The chain uses TRBV6-4 and TRBJ2-2, with D uncertain. The CDR3 is 13 amino acids. The germline CDR1 and CDR2 sequences are MRHNA and SNTAGT. Trimming took off 4 bases at V and 5 bases at J, with 8 bases between the two ends. CDR3 sequence: CASSGKKTGELFF. DNA for the CDR3: TGTGCCAGCAGTGGCAAAAAAACCGGGGAGCTGTTTTTT.

This chain connects TRBV29-1 to TRBJ1-5; no reliable D call. CDR1 is SQVTM, CDR2 ANQGSEA, per germline. The CDR3 length is 14 residues. The ends were cut back, 6 bases at V and 2 bases at J, with 14 bases in the middle. The CDR3 loop is CSVLEEGRNQPQHF. The CDR3 nucleotides are TGCAGCGTCCTGGAGGAAGGTCGCAATCAGCCCCAGCATTTT.

The rearrangement joins TRBV2 to TRBJ2-7, with 7 bases identical to TRBD2. Germline V gives CDR1 SNHLY, CDR2 FYNNEI. Trimming at V came to 7 bases and at J to 4 bases, leaving 19 bases not matched to a gene. The CDR3 totals 17 residues. The CDR3 sequence: CASTPDLRTGGWYEQYF. DNA for the CDR3: TGTGCCAGCACCCCTGATTTAAGAACGGGAGGCTGGTACGAGCAGTACTTC.